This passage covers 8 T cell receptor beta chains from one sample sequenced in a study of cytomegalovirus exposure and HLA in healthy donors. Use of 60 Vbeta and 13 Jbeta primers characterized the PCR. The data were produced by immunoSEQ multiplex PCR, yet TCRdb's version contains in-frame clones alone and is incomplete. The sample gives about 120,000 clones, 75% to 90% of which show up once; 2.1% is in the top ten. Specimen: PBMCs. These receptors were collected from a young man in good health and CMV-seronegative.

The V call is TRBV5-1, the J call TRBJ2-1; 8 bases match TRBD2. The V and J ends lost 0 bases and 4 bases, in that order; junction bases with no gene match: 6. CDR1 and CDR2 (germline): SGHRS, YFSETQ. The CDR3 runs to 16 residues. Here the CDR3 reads CASSLGPGGGYNEQFF. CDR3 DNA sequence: TGCGCCAGCAGCTTGGGACCGGGGGGGGGATACAATGAGCAGTTCTTC.

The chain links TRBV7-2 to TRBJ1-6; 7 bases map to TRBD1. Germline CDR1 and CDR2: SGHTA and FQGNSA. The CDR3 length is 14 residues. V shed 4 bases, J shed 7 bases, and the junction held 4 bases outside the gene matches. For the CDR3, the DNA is TGTGCCAGCAGCTCGACAGGGTCAAATTCACCCCTCCACTTT. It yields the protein CASSSTGSNSPLHF.

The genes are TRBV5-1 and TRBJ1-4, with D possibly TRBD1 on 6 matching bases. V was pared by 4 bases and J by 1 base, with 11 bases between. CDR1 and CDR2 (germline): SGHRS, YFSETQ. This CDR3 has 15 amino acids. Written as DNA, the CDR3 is TGCGCCAGCAGCGCGACAGGAAAAACTAATGAAAAACTGTTTTTT. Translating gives CASSATGKTNEKLFF. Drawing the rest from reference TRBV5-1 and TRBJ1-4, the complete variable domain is KAGVTQTPRYLIKTRGQQVTLSCSPISGHRSVSWYQQTPGQGLQFLFEYFSETQRNKGNFPGRFSGRQFSNSRSEMNVSTLELGDSALYLCASSATGKTNEKLFFGSGTQLSVL.

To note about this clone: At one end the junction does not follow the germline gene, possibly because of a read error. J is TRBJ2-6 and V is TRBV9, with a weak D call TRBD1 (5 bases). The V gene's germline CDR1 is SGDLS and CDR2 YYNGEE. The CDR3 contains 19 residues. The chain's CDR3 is CASGLGRVGVLSGANGLTF. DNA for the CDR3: TGTGCCAGCGGCCTGGGTAGGGTAGGGGTTTTATCTGGGGCCAACGGCCTGACTTTC.

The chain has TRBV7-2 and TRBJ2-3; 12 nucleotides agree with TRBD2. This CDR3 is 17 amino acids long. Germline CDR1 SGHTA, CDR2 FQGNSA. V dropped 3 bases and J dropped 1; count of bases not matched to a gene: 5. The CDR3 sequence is CASSLLAGGLRTDTQYF. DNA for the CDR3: TGTGCCAGCAGCTTGCTAGCGGGGGGGCTCCGCACAGATACGCAGTATTTT.

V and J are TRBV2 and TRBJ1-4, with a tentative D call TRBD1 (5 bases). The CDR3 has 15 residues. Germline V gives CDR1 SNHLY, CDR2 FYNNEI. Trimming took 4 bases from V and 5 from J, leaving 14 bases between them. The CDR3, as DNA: TGTGCCAGCAGTGCGAGACAGCACCCGAATGAAAAACTGTTTTTT. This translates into CASSARQHPNEKLFF.

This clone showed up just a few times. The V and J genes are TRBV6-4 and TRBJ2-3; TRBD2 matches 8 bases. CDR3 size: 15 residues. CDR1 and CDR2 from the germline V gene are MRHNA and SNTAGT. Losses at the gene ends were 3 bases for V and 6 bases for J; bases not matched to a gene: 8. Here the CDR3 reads CASSEDGGARDTQYF. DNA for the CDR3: TGTGCCAGCAGTGAGGACGGGGGGGCCCGGGATACGCAGTATTTT.

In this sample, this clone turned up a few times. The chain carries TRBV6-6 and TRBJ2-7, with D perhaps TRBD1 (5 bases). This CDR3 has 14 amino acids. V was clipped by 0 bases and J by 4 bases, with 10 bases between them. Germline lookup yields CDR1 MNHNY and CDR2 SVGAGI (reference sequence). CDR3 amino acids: CASSYSRTSYEQYF. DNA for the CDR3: TGTGCCAGCAGTTACTCGCGGACATCGTACGAGCAGTACTTC.